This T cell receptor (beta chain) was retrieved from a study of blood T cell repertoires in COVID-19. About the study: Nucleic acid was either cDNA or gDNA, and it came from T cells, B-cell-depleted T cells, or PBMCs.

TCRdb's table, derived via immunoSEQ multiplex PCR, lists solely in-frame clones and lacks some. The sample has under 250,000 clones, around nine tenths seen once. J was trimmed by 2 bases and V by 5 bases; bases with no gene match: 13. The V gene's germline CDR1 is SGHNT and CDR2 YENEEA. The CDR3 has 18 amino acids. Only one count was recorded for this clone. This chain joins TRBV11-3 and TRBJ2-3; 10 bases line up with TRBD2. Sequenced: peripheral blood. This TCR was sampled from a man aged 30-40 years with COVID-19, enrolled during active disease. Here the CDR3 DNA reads TGTGCCAGCAGCCCCCGCGGTTCTAGCGGGGGCCTCACAGATACGCAGTATTTT. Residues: CASSPRGSSGGLTDTQYF.